The clone carrying this TCR beta chain was recorded a few times. Its target is unknown. Other DNA sequences from this sample encode an identical CDR3 as well. Trimming removed 0 bases at V and 4 bases at J, with 5 bases between. Germline V lookup: CDR1 LNHNV, CDR2 YYDKDF (reference sequence). This CDR3 spans 13 amino acids. The data stem from a study of CD8+ T cells in alopecia areata. Findings and limits, study-wide: Higher clonality was seen in lesional scalp than in normal scalp, especially in alopecia totalis/universalis. Throughout tofacitinib, many expanded lesional clones continued to persist in scalp and blood.

As to treatment: oral pan-JAK inhibitor, 5-10 mg twice daily. cDNA prepared by RNA extraction and subsequent reverse transcription served as the template for sequencing. Sequenced by immunoSEQ multiplex PCR; TCRdb stores in-frame clones only, minus some. This table holds over 120,000 clones, around 50% found once. The source was CD8+ T cells sorted from blood, collected at week 4, from a patient treated with tofacitinib. This receptor was taken from a human donor with alopecia areata. J is TRBJ2-3 and V is TRBV15; D is unresolved. The CDR3 loop reads CATSRDWPDTQYF. In nucleotides, the CDR3 is TGTGCCACCAGCAGAGATTGGCCAGATACGCAGTATTTT.